Sequencing of this T cell receptor (beta chain) was carried out in a study of response to subunit inactivated influenza vaccine. Study-wide findings and caveats: The authors offered the suggestion that each seasonal influenza vaccination recruits few new T cells.

A single record per CDR3 protein comes from TCRdb applying MiXCR to the RT-PCR reads. The table shows about 780,000 distinct CDR3 sequences, with 15% to 20% occurring only once. This CDR3 region has 16 residues. CDR1 and CDR2 from the germline V gene are SQVTM and ANQGSEA. The V end was cut by 0 bases, the J end by 3 bases, with 15 bases between. This clonotype was seen many times. As yet, its antigen is unknown. The rearrangement uses TRBV29-1 and TRBJ2-1; the D gene is possibly TRBD2 (6 bases). Sample: PBMCs from blood, taken roughly 5 days after vaccination. The sequence came from a man in his fifties or sixties who received an inactivated influenza vaccine. The CDR3: CSVEDRAGQNYNEQFF. CDR3 sequence (DNA): TGCAGCGTTGAAGATCGGGCGGGGCAAAACTACAATGAGCAGTTCTTC.